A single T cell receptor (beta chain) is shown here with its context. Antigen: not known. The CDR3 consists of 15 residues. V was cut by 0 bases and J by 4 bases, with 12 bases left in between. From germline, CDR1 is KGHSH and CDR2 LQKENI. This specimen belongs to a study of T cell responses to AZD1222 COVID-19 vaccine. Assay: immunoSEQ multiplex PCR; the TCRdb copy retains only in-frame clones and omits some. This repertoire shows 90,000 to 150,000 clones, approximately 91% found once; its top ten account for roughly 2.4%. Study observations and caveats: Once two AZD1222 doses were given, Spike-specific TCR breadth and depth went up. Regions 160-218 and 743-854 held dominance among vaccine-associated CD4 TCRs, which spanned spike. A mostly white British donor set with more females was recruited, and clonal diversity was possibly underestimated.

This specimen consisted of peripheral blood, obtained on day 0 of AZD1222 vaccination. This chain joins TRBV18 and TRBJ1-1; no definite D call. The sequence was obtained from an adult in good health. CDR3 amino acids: CASSPPEGGSTEAFF. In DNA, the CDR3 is TGTGCCAGCTCACCACCCGAGGGTGGGAGCACTGAAGCTTTCTTT.